The next 7 T cell receptor beta chains were all read from a single sample in a study of T cells after yellow fever vaccination. TCRdb recomputed calls from the 5' RACE reads with MiXCR, one row per CDR3 protein. The table has a few hundred thousand distinct CDR3 sequences, roughly 4% seen once. The starting material was PBMCs, obtained on the day of the yellow fever booster vaccination. Receptors were obtained from a man aged 18 to 29 who received the YFV17D yellow fever vaccine.

In this sample, this clonotype turned up many times. This chain links TRBV12-3 or TRBV12-4 with TRBJ1-5; no clear D gene. Trimming took 2 bases from V and 4 from J, leaving 9 bases between them. The CDR3 spans 14 residues. DNA of the CDR3: TGTGCCAGCAGTTTAAGGGCACTTAATCAGCCCCAGCATTTT. Residues: CASSLRALNQPQHF.

The chain has TRBV20-1 and TRBJ2-3, with 9 positions matching TRBD1. Germline CDR1 DFQATT, CDR2 SNEGSKA (reference sequence). The V and J ends lost 5 bases and 9 bases, in that order; junction bases with no gene match: 9. There are 13 residues in the CDR3. The CDR3 DNA is TGCAGTGCTTCGACAGGGGGAGAGAGAACGCAGTATTTT. Translating it yields CSASTGGERTQYF.

This clonotype was picked up many times. V and J are TRBV5-1 and TRBJ2-3, with TRBD1 as a possible D gene (6 bases). Trimming took 3 bases from V and 2 from J, leaving 10 bases between them. Germline loops: CDR1 SGHRS, CDR2 YFSETQ. The length of the CDR3 is 14 residues. Written as DNA, the CDR3 is TGCGCCAGCAGCTCGGACAGCTACACAGATACGCAGTATTTT. Amino acids: CASSSDSYTDTQYF.

CDR3 loop: CASRPWPGKNTEAFF. CDR3 bases: TGTGCCAGCAGGCCCTGGCCCGGGAAGAACACTGAAGCTTTCTTT. The chain has TRBV28 and TRBJ1-1; D not resolved. The CDR3 spans 15 residues. Trimming removed 6 bases at V and 1 base at J, with 15 bases between. CDR1 MDHEN and CDR2 SYDVKM come from the germline V gene.

This clonotype was observed many times. The chain combines TRBV20-1 with TRBJ1-2, with TRBD1 as a possible D gene (5 bases). This CDR3 spans 15 amino acids. V lost 0 bases, J lost 3 bases, and 14 bases lay in between. Germline CDR1 reads DFQATT; CDR2 reads SNEGSKA (reference sequence). The CDR3 region has the DNA TGCAGTGCTAGAGATCCGGCGGTGGGGGACTATGGCTACACCTTC. Protein product: CSARDPAVGDYGYTF.

The chain carries TRBV4-3 and TRBJ1-1; no clear D gene. This CDR3 is 15 amino acids long. CDR1 is LGHNA and CDR2 is YSLEER in the germline V gene. Trimming took off 4 bases at V and 7 bases at J, with 19 bases between the two ends. The CDR3 spells CASSLTSRAPNEAFF. The DNA for the CDR3 is TGCGCCAGCAGCCTAACAAGCCGGGCCCCGAATGAAGCTTTCTTT.

This clonotype was seen at least ten times. The chain is built from TRBV27 and TRBJ2-5, with D perhaps matching TRBD1 (5 bases). There are 16 residues in the CDR3. Germline loops: CDR1 MNHEY, CDR2 SMNVEV (reference sequence). The germline V and J ends were trimmed by 2 bases and 5 bases, with 18 bases remaining between them. CDR3 in DNA: TGTGCCAGCAGTTTACAGGGCCCCGGGCGGTGGGAGACCCAGTACTTC. Protein product: CASSLQGPGRWETQYF.